The next 9 T cell receptor beta chains were all read from a single sample in a study of blood T cell repertoires in COVID-19. Clones were sequenced by immunoSEQ multiplex PCR, and TCRdb holds only the in-frame ones, with some missing. Of roughly 140,000 clones listed, less than 85% are singletons. Sequenced material: peripheral blood. Every receptor here comes from a human donor in a cohort sampled during active COVID-19.

V is TRBV19 and J is TRBJ2-6; D is perhaps TRBD1 (5 bases). Germline V CDR1 and CDR2: LNHDA, SQIVND (reference sequence). V was shortened by 6 bases and J by 2 bases, with 11 bases between the two germline ends. The CDR3 contains 15 residues. The CDR3, as DNA: TGTGCCAGTAGGGAGTTGGGGCCTGGGGCCAACGTCCTGACTTTC. This gives the protein CASRELGPGANVLTF.

The J gene is TRBJ2-3, the V gene TRBV3-1 (or the pseudogene TRBV3-2), with D perhaps matching TRBD2 (5 bases). This CDR3 contains 16 residues. The V and J ends lost 0 bases and 2 bases respectively, with 12 bases between them. Germline values: CDR1 LGHDT, CDR2 YNNKEL (reference sequence). For the CDR3, the DNA is TGTGCCAGCAGCCAAGAAGGTGGGCGGGTCACAGATACGCAGTATTTT. The encoded protein is CASSQEGGRVTDTQYF.

The chain couples TRBV29-1 to TRBJ1-3; no reliable D call. CDR3 length: 12 residues. Trimming removed 6 bases at V and 8 bases at J, with 14 bases between. CDR1 SQVTM and CDR2 ANQGSEA come from the germline V gene. CDR3 residues: CSVETGRDTIYF. CDR3 bases: TGCAGCGTGGAGACCGGGCGGGACACCATATATTTT.

J is TRBJ1-2 and V is TRBV19, with 7 nucleotides matching TRBD1. Germline trimming cut 5 bases from V and 4 bases from J; bases unmatched to any gene: 7. CDR3 length equals 14 residues. Per germline, CDR1 LNHDA and CDR2 SQIVND (reference sequence). CDR3 amino acids: CASSLTGDGYGYTF. CDR3 in DNA: TGTGCCAGTAGTCTCACAGGGGACGGCTATGGCTACACCTTC.

As DNA, the CDR3 is TGTGCCAGCAGTGCGTCGACAGGCACCTATAATTCACCCCTCCACTTT. Translation: CASSASTGTYNSPLHF. The chain has TRBV6-2 or TRBV6-3 and TRBJ1-6; D might be TRBD1 (6 bases). Germline values: CDR1 MNHEY, CDR2 SVGEGT. The CDR3 extends over 16 amino acids. V was shortened by 5 bases and J by 2 bases, with 13 bases between the two germline ends.

The chain carries TRBV27 and TRBJ2-2, with 7 nucleotides matching TRBD2. Unmatched junction bases numbered 7, after V lost 0 bases and J lost 0 bases. CDR3 size: 18 residues. Looked up from germline, CDR1 is MNHEY and CDR2 is SMNVEV (reference sequence). CDR3 in DNA: TGTGCCAGCAGTTTATCCTCTTCGGCGGGGGCGAACACCGGGGAGCTGTTTTTT. Protein product: CASSLSSSAGANTGELFF.

CDR3: CASSSLKRGGAGELFF. DNA of the CDR3: TGTGCCAGCAGTTCACTCAAGCGGGGGGGCGCCGGGGAGCTGTTTTTT. The V call is TRBV6-5, the J call TRBJ2-2, with 10 bases identical to TRBD2. This CDR3 is built from 16 residues. Germline V gene sequence: CDR1 MNHEY, CDR2 SVGAGI. The J segment lost 6 bases and the V segment lost 4 bases, leaving 8 bases of the junction unmatched.

The chain combines TRBV6-6 with TRBJ2-3; 15 bases map to TRBD2. With 10 bases clipped from V and 8 bases from J, the junction kept 10 bases outside the gene matches. Looked up from germline, CDR1 is MNHNY and CDR2 is SVGAGI (reference sequence). The CDR3 extends over 15 amino acids. The CDR3 nucleotides are TGTGCCACAGGGACTAGCGGGGGGTCTCTAATTACGCAGTATTTT. Translating it yields CATGTSGGSLITQYF.

The rearrangement uses TRBV29-1 and TRBJ1-5; weak D call: TRBD1 (6 bases). Germline V gene sequence: CDR1 SQVTM, CDR2 ANQGSEA. The CDR3 has 15 residues. CDR3 bases: TGCAGGACCCAAGACAGGCCTGGAAGCAATCAGCCCCAGCATTTT. It encodes CRTQDRPGSNQPQHF. Drawing the rest from reference TRBV29-1 and TRBJ1-5, the complete variable domain is SAVISQKPSRDICQRGTSLTIQCQVDSQVTMMFWYRQQPGQSLTLIATANQGSEATYESGFVIDKFPISRPNLTFSTLTVSNMSPEDSSIYLCRTQDRPGSNQPQHFGDGTRLSIL.